This T cell receptor (beta chain) is drawn from a study of T-cell memory formation after mild COVID-19. At the level of the study: TCR clustering was largely donor specific.

The CDR3 consists of 13 residues. Germline V gene lookup returns CDR1 DFQATT and CDR2 SNEGSKA (reference sequence). Trimming removed 5 bases from V and 11 bases from J, with 21 bases in between. TCRdb reprocessed the 5' RACE reads via MiXCR and lists one record per CDR3 protein. The data contain 450,000 to 650,000 distinct CDR3 sequences, more than 15% of them singletons. On this clonotype: The antigen is unknown.

General observations from the study: CD4+ contracting clones lay mainly in CM and EM, CD8+ ones in EMRA. Memory cells collected pre-infection included some clones that later responded, suggesting cross-reactive memory joined. Clones shrinking from day 15 to 85 showed even CD4/CD8 mixes; later expanders tilted CD4+.

Sequencing was done on a sample of PBMCs or a T cell subset sorted from them (not recorded which). The source of this sequence is an adult woman who had mild COVID-19 (a few samples of this study predate the infection). Cell type and time point are not known. The chain carries TRBV20-1 and TRBJ1-1, with TRBD1 as a possible D gene (5 bases). CDR3 region: CSAGDGREYGAFF. DNA of the CDR3: TGCAGTGCTGGGGATGGCAGGGAATACGGGGCTTTCTTT.